A single T cell receptor (beta chain) is shown here with its context. Its antigen is unknown. CDR3 length: 13 amino acids. The germline V gene has CDR1 MGHRA and CDR2 YSYEKL. J gave up 3 bases and V 6 bases, and 3 bases lay outside the gene matches. Measured with immunoSEQ multiplex PCR; TCRdb has only the in-frame clones, and not every one. Seen here are about a million clones, roughly 80% observed once, and the top ten hold over 0.8%. Adults of Caucasian background living in Nashville, Tennessee made up all donors. The data are from a study of shared clonotypes between healthy human individuals. Study outcomes and limitations: A small donor pool kept down the genetic and exposure-history diversity that was represented. For naive CD4 cells, roughly 4.8% of clonotypes were shared across a handful of donors.

The clonotype comes from a young man in good health. Some clones in this sample may be carry-over from other donors' samples. The chain employs TRBV4-1 and TRBJ2-3, with 7 bases matching TRBD2. Sequenced: memory CD4+ T cells from PBMCs. Described subset: CD45RA-negative fraction. This CDR3 reads CASRKRETDTQYF. The CDR3 DNA reads TGCGCCAGCAGGAAGCGGGAAACAGATACGCAGTATTTT.